These 26 T cell receptor beta chains came from one sample sequenced in a study of control samples from healthy donors and cancer patients. TCRdb keeps only in-frame clones here, not all; method: immunoSEQ multiplex PCR. The table includes about 250,000 clones, approximately 80% detected once. What was sequenced was PBMCs. Receptors were obtained from a woman aged 55-75 years with lung cancer.

V is TRBV7-6 and J is TRBJ1-3; 7 positions match TRBD1. The junction had 6 bases not matched to a gene; V was cut back by 4 bases and J by 0 bases. CDR1 is SGHVS, CDR2 FNYEAQ, per germline. CDR3 length equals 16 residues. The CDR3 is CASSWGQPSSGNTIYF. CDR3 nucleotide sequence: TGTGCCAGCAGCTGGGGACAGCCGAGCTCTGGAAACACCATATATTTT. Supplemented by reference TRBV7-6 and TRBJ1-3, the full variable domain reads GAGVSQSPRYKVTKRGQDVALRCDPISGHVSLYWYRQALGQGPEFLTYFNYEAQQDKSGLPNDRFSAERPEGSISTLTIQRTEQRDSAMYRCASSWGQPSSGNTIYFGEGSWLTVV.

The chain uses TRBV7-8 and TRBJ1-2; D is ambiguous. Germline lookup yields CDR1 SGHVS and CDR2 FQNEAQ. V was cut by 5 bases and J by 2 bases, with 9 bases left in between. The CDR3 spans 13 residues. The CDR3 sequence is CASSTGWNYGYTF. The CDR3 DNA is TGTGCCAGCAGCACCGGGTGGAACTATGGCTACACCTTC.

The genes are TRBV5-1 and TRBJ2-7; TRBD2 matches 15 bases. Germline trimming cut 3 bases from V and 2 bases from J; bases unmatched to any gene: 3. The V gene's germline CDR1 is SGHRS and CDR2 YFSETQ. The CDR3 totals 16 residues. DNA of the CDR3: TGCGCCAGCAGCTGGACTAGCGGGGGGGCCCCCTACGAGCAGTACTTC. Translating it yields CASSWTSGGAPYEQYF.

The rearrangement uses TRBV15 and TRBJ1-2; D gene uncertain. The CDR3 consists of 13 residues. Between the trimmed V and J ends, which lost 2 bases and 3 bases, there was a span of 7 bases. Germline V gives CDR1 LNHNV, CDR2 YYDKDF (reference sequence). The CDR3 DNA reads as TGTGCCACCAGCAGAAGTGTCGACTATGGCTACACCTTC. Amino acid sequence: CATSRSVDYGYTF.

This rearrangement joins TRBV5-1 to TRBJ2-5, with a weak D call TRBD2 (6 bases). The ends were cut back, 0 bases at V and 2 bases at J, with 17 bases in the middle. The V gene's germline CDR1 is SGHRS and CDR2 YFSETQ. The CDR3 runs 17 residues. CDR3 DNA: TGCGCCAGCAGCTTGGCCCCGGCTAGCGCGAATCAAGAGACCCAGTACTTC. Its protein is CASSLAPASANQETQYF.

The CDR3 bases are TGTGCCAGCAGTTTAACACATCGGGTAAGCAATCAGCCCCAGCATTTT. Translated, it gives CASSLTHRVSNQPQHF. This sequence joins TRBV28 and TRBJ1-5, with unresolved D. The CDR3 runs 16 residues. Looked up from germline, CDR1 is MDHEN and CDR2 is SYDVKM. The V gene lost 2 bases and the J gene lost 1 base, with 12 bases spanning the gap.

The J gene is TRBJ1-5, the V gene TRBV11-2; tentative D call: TRBD1 (6 bases). V lost 4 bases, J lost 4 bases, and 8 bases lay in between. Per germline, CDR1 SGHAT and CDR2 FQNNGV. The CDR3 is 13 amino acids. DNA of the CDR3: TGTGCCAGCAGCTGGGACATAAATCAGCCCCAGCATTTT. Amino acid sequence: CASSWDINQPQHF. The variable domain in full, completed from reference TRBV11-2 and TRBJ1-5, reads EAGVAQSPRYKIIEKRQSVAFWCNPISGHATLYWYQQILGQGPKLLIQFQNNGVVDDSQLPKDRFSAERLKGVDSTLKIQPAKLEDSAVYLCASSWDINQPQHFGDGTRLSIL.

The rearrangement uses TRBV6-5 and TRBJ2-7; tentatively, D is TRBD1 (6 bases). Germline V lookup: CDR1 MNHEY, CDR2 SVGAGI. V dropped 3 bases and J dropped 0 bases, with 15 bases sitting between them. The CDR3 totals 16 residues. CDR3 region: CASSYSQGMSSYEQYF. As DNA, the CDR3 is TGTGCCAGCAGTTATTCGCAGGGGATGAGCTCCTACGAGCAGTACTTC.

This clone showed up just once. This chain joins TRBV7-9 and TRBJ2-5; a possible D gene is TRBD2 (5 bases). CDR3 length: 14 residues. Trimming took 2 bases from V and 1 from J, leaving 8 bases between them. Per germline, CDR1 SEHNR and CDR2 FQNEAQ (reference sequence). The CDR3 nucleotides read TGTGCCAGCAGCTTACGAGCGGTCCAAGAGACCCAGTACTTC. It yields the protein CASSLRAVQETQYF.

This chain uses TRBV15 with TRBJ1-4; D call uncertain. The germline V gene has CDR1 LNHNV and CDR2 YYDKDF (reference sequence). The CDR3 covers 15 residues. The V end was cut by 5 bases, the J end by 0 bases, with 10 bases between. The CDR3 here is CATSQTGTTNEKLFF. CDR3 in DNA: TGTGCCACCAGCCAGACCGGGACAACTAATGAAAAACTGTTTTTT.

The chain carries TRBV7-2 and TRBJ2-1; 14 bases line up with TRBD2. The germline V gene has CDR1 SGHTA and CDR2 FQGNSA. The ends lost 5 bases at V and 8 bases at J; junction bases unmatched: 2. There are 14 residues in the CDR3. CDR3 region: CASSLGLAGDEQFF. CDR3 sequence (DNA): TGTGCCAGCAGCCTGGGACTAGCGGGGGATGAGCAGTTCTTC.

This rearrangement joins TRBV19 to TRBJ2-5, with 12 bases matching TRBD1. The CDR3 totals 16 residues. The V gene's germline CDR1 is LNHDA and CDR2 SQIVND (reference sequence). The J segment lost 4 bases and the V segment lost 2 bases, leaving 5 bases of the junction unmatched. The CDR3 nucleotides read TGTGCCAGTAGTATAATGGGACAGGGGGCGCGAGAGACCCAGTACTTC. Its translation: CASSIMGQGARETQYF.

The J gene is TRBJ2-1, the V gene TRBV24-1; 10 bases map to TRBD1. Trimming removed 9 bases from V and 7 bases from J; junction bases left unmatched: 8. This CDR3 region has 14 residues. Per the germline V gene, CDR1 is KGHDR and CDR2 is SFDVKD. This CDR3 reads CATRRGTGENEQFF. The CDR3 bases are TGTGCCACCCGGCGGGGGACAGGGGAAAATGAGCAGTTCTTC.

This chain joins TRBV4-2 and TRBJ2-6; D is unclear. Trimming left V 5 bases short and J 2 bases short, with 16 bases between. Germline-derived CDR1 and CDR2 are LGHNA and YNFKEQ. This CDR3 is 17 amino acids long. DNA of the CDR3: TGTGCCAGCAGCAACAGCTTCATGGAAACTGGGGCCAACGTCCTGACTTTC. Translated, it gives CASSNSFMETGANVLTF.

The V call is TRBV9, the J call TRBJ1-5, with D hard to call. Germline V gene lookup returns CDR1 SGDLS and CDR2 YYNGEE. CDR3 length: 14 amino acids. V was clipped by 5 bases and J by 0 bases, with 9 bases between them. The CDR3 spells CASRKFNSNQPQHF. The CDR3 DNA reads as TGTGCCAGCAGAAAATTCAATAGCAATCAGCCCCAGCATTTT.

V usage is TRBV6-1 and J usage is TRBJ1-2; D uncertain. From germline, CDR1 is MNHNS and CDR2 SASEGT. V was trimmed by 1 base and J by 5 bases, leaving 8 bases between them. The CDR3 loop spans 13 amino acids. Here the CDR3 reads CASSEVVGYGYTF. The CDR3 nucleotides read TGTGCCAGCAGTGAAGTGGTAGGATATGGCTACACCTTC.

This chain joins TRBV30 and TRBJ1-2, with D hard to call. Germline values: CDR1 GTSNPN, CDR2 SVGIG (reference sequence). The CDR3 is 15 residues long. Trimming took off 1 base at V and 6 bases at J, with 18 bases between the two ends. The CDR3 region has the DNA TGTGCCTGGAGTGCGGCGGCGGTCCTGAGGGATGGCTACACCTTC. Residues: CAWSAAAVLRDGYTF.

This sequence joins TRBV6-1 and TRBJ1-1; D unclear. CDR1 is MNHNS and CDR2 is SASEGT in the germline V gene. This CDR3 comprises 13 residues. Trimming stripped 2 bases from V and 4 bases from J, with 8 bases between. CDR3 residues: CASSEQASTEAFF. CDR3 sequence (DNA): TGTGCCAGCAGTGAACAGGCGTCCACTGAAGCTTTCTTT.

The chain couples TRBV18 to TRBJ2-3; 8 nucleotides agree with TRBD2. V lost 4 bases to trimming and J lost 0 bases; unmatched junction nucleotides: 3. CDR3 length: 15 amino acids. Germline lookup yields CDR1 KGHSH and CDR2 LQKENI. CDR3 sequence reads: CASSLLAASTDTQYF. The CDR3 DNA reads as TGTGCCAGCTCACTACTAGCGGCGAGCACAGATACGCAGTATTTT.

This chain uses TRBV13 with TRBJ2-2; 9 bases align to TRBD1. The CDR3 spans 16 residues. CDR1 and CDR2 from the germline V gene are PRHDT and FYEKMQ (reference sequence). Unmatched junction bases numbered 10, after V lost 5 bases and J lost 6 bases. The CDR3 region is CASSPTGTGISGELFF. DNA for the CDR3: TGTGCCAGCAGCCCGACCGGGACAGGGATCTCCGGGGAGCTGTTTTTT.

The CDR3 region has the DNA TGTGCCATCAGTGAGCGCTGGGATACGCAGTATTTT. It translates to CAISERWDTQYF. The V call is TRBV10-3, the J call TRBJ2-3; the D is unclear. Trimming removed 2 bases from V and 6 bases from J, with 6 bases in between. Looked up from germline, CDR1 is ENHRY and CDR2 is SYGVKD. The CDR3 contains 12 residues.

The chain recombines TRBV2 with TRBJ2-1; possible D gene TRBD2, 6 bases. V lost 4 bases and J lost 0, with 10 bases in between. Germline CDR1 is SNHLY and CDR2 is FYNNEI. The CDR3 length is 15 residues. Here the CDR3 reads CASSVNGGSYNEQFF. CDR3 nucleotides: TGTGCCAGCAGTGTAAACGGGGGCTCCTACAATGAGCAGTTCTTC.

On this clone itself: The same CDR3 also results from other DNA sequences found in this sample. The chain links TRBV3-1 (or the pseudogene TRBV3-2) to TRBJ1-1, with D unresolved. The CDR3 loop spans 14 amino acids. V was clipped by 0 bases and J by 1 base, with 6 bases between them. Looked up from germline, CDR1 is LGHDT and CDR2 is YNNKEL (reference sequence). Here the CDR3 DNA reads TGTGCCAGCAGCCAAGACTCCCGGAACACTGAAGCTTTCTTT. Translating it yields CASSQDSRNTEAFF.

The V and J genes are TRBV6-5 and TRBJ1-4; no definite D call. Trimming left V 2 bases short and J 3 bases short, with 7 bases between. CDR1 is MNHEY and CDR2 is SVGAGI in the germline V gene. The CDR3 is 14 amino acids. This CDR3 reads CASSYGSANEKLFF. DNA of the CDR3: TGTGCCAGCAGTTACGGGTCCGCTAATGAAAAACTGTTTTTT.

The V and J genes are TRBV6-7 and TRBJ2-7; D is unresolved. TRBV6-7 counts as an open reading frame of uncertain function. V was trimmed by 6 bases and J by 2 bases, leaving 2 bases between them. This CDR3 region has 10 residues. CDR3: CASRAYEQYF. The CDR3, as DNA: TGTGCCAGCAGGGCCTACGAGCAGTACTTC.

The chain recombines TRBV29-1 with TRBJ2-3; 9 bases line up with TRBD2. The germline CDR1 and CDR2 sequences are SQVTM and ANQGSEA. The CDR3 covers 13 residues. V was pared by 4 bases and J by 8 bases, with 7 bases of the junction left unmatched. CDR3 residues: CSVVAGGRLTQYF. The CDR3 bases are TGCAGCGTTGTTGCGGGGGGGCGGCTTACGCAGTATTTT.